This is a list of T cell receptor beta chains from one sample in a study of T cell responses to AZD1222 COVID-19 vaccine. Only in-frame clones appear in the TCRdb table, and some are missing; sequencing was by immunoSEQ multiplex PCR. There are some 150,000 clones in the sample; roughly nine tenths occur only once, and about 3% lies in the top ten. Sequencing used peripheral blood, obtained on day 0 of AZD1222 vaccination. Receptors originate from an adult in good health. The CDR3 runs from the conserved cysteine through the conserved F or W. The D gene is left open where the match is weak. A row's size may be missing; if present it is once, few, many or a size class.

j_gene | v_gene | d_gene | abundance | CDR3nt | CDR3aa
TRBJ2-7 | TRBV5-1 | . | . | TGCGCCAGCACAGACCGCATTACTTTGGACGAGCAGTACTTC | CASTDRITLDEQYF
TRBJ2-1 | TRBV9 | TRBD2 | . | TGTGCCAGCAGCGTAGCTAGCGGGACCGACAATGAGCAGTTCTTC | CASSVASGTDNEQFF
TRBJ2-3 | TRBV7-2 | . | . | TGTGCCAGCAGCTGGCAGGGGCGTGTGAAAACAGATACGCAGTATTTT | CASSWQGRVKTDTQYF
TRBJ2-1 | TRBV5-6 | . | . | TGTGCCAGCAGCTTGTCTTTGCGCCCCTACAATGAGCAGTTCTTC | CASSLSLRPYNEQFF
TRBJ2-2 | TRBV4-1 | . | . | TGCGCCAGCAGCCAAGATCATCCCGGGGAGCTGTTTTTT | CASSQDHPGELFF
TRBJ1-6 | TRBV27 | TRBD1 | . | TGTGCCAGCAGGATACAGGGGAACTCCTATAATTCACCCCTCCACTTT | CASRIQGNSYNSPLHF
TRBJ2-3 | TRBV13 | TRBD2 | . | TGTGCCAGCAGCTTAGGCTCTAACGGGAGGGCAGATACGCAGTATTTT | CASSLGSNGRADTQYF
TRBJ2-5 | TRBV4-3 | . | few | TGCGCCAGCAGCCAAGGGCGGAGGGCGGCCCAAGAGACCCAGTACTTC | CASSQGRRAAQETQYF
TRBJ2-3 | TRBV4-1 | . | . | TGCGCCAGCAGCCAAAACACAGATACGCAGTATTTT | CASSQNTDTQYF
TRBJ2-1 | TRBV4-1 | . | . | TGCGCCAGCAGCAGAAGGGACCAGCAGGTGGATGAGCAGTTCTTC | CASSRRDQQVDEQFF
TRBJ1-5 | TRBV18 | . | . | TGTGCCAGCTCACCACCTGGGGGCCTTAGCAATCAGCCCCAGCATTTT | CASSPPGGLSNQPQHF
TRBJ2-2 | TRBV3-1/TRBV3-2 | . | . | TGTGCCAGAGAGGGACACCCCACCGGGGAGCTGTTTTTT | CAREGHPTGELFF
TRBJ2-7 | TRBV6-2/TRBV6-3 | . | . | TGTGCCAGCAGTTACGGGCAGATCTACGAGCAGTACTTC | CASSYGQIYEQYF
TRBJ1-1 | TRBV18 | . | . | TGTGCCAGCGCTCGACAAGGGTCCAACACTGAAGCTTTCTTT | CASARQGSNTEAFF
TRBJ1-2 | TRBV19 | . | . | TGTGCCAGTAGCGAGTGGATAAACTATGGCTACACCTTC | CASSEWINYGYTF
TRBJ2-2 | TRBV19 | . | once | TGTGCCAGCCTCGGACCGTTTAGGGCCACCGGGGAGCTGTTTTTT | CASLGPFRATGELFF
TRBJ2-1 | TRBV5-5 | TRBD2 | few | TGTGCCAGCAGCAAGACTAGCGGGGCCTTCGGCTCCTACAATGAGCAGTTCTTC | CASSKTSGAFGSYNEQFF
TRBJ2-3 | TRBV28 | TRBD2 | . | TGTGCCAGCAGCGCTAGCGGGTCAATCGGAATGGGGACAGATACGCAGTATTTT | CASSASGSIGMGTDTQYF
TRBJ2-1 | TRBV19 | TRBD2 | . | TGTGCCAGTAGTATCGGGGCTAGCGGGAGCAATGAGCAGTTCTTC | CASSIGASGSNEQFF
TRBJ1-4 | TRBV28 | . | . | TGTGCCAGCAGTTCCCTAGAGGAAAAACTGTTTTTT | CASSSLEEKLFF
TRBJ2-5 | TRBV5-4 | TRBD1 | . | TGTGCCAGCAGACCTTGGACAGGCAAAGAGACCCAGTACTTC | CASRPWTGKETQYF
TRBJ2-5 | TRBV12-5 | . | . | TGTGCTAGTGGTTTGGGCCAGTACTTC | CASGLGQYF
TRBJ1-4 | TRBV9 | . | . | TGTGCCAGCAGCCCCTTTTGGTTGGATGAAAAACTGTTTTTT | CASSPFWLDEKLFF
TRBJ1-5 | TRBV27 | . | . | TGTGCCAGCAGTTTAATCCCATATAGCAATCAGCCCCAGCATTTT | CASSLIPYSNQPQHF
TRBJ1-4 | TRBV7-2 | . | . | TGTGCCAGCAGCTTCGCAACTAATGAAAAACTGTTTTTT | CASSFATNEKLFF
TRBJ2-1 | TRBV4-1 | . | . | TGCGCCAGCAGCCCTTGGACAGCCGTCAATGAGCAGTTCTTC | CASSPWTAVNEQFF
TRBJ2-3 | TRBV7-6 | TRBD2 | . | TGTGCCAGCAGCCATGCCCTCGCGGGAGGAGAAAAAGATACGCAGTATTTT | CASSHALAGGEKDTQYF